Listed below are T cell receptor beta chains from one sample, sequenced in a study of human T cells and chemical hapten exposure. TCRdb analysed the RACE reads with MiXCR anew, one entry per CDR3 protein. This sample carries about 82,000 distinct CDR3 sequences, approximately 11% of them seen once, and the ten largest clones take about 4%. The sample here was whole blood, taken in connection with sensitization to the hapten diphenylcyclopropenone (DPC). The source of these receptors is a woman in her forties or fifties with alopecia areata. Some clones in this sample may be carry-over from other donors' samples. Both conserved end residues are part of each CDR3. Each record gives: clone size, V gene, D gene, J gene, CDR3 protein, CDR3 DNA. D genes are given only for firm matches. Some rows mark clone size as missing; the rest say once, few, many or name a class of expanded clone.

size: many; V: TRBV9; D: TRBD2; J: TRBJ2-3; CDR3: CASSPGTSGIFTDTQYF; DNA: TGTGCCAGCAGCCCAGGGACTAGCGGTATATTCACAGATACGCAGTATTTT
size: many; V: TRBV7-3; D: NA; J: TRBJ2-3; CDR3: CASSSSGTSTDTQYF; DNA: TGTGCCAGCAGCTCAAGTGGGACGAGCACAGATACGCAGTACTTT
size: few; V: TRBV6-2/TRBV6-3; D: TRBD1; J: TRBJ1-1; CDR3: CASRGQGKGNTEAFF; DNA: TGTGCCAGCAGGGGACAGGGAAAGGGGAACACTGAAGCTTTCTTT
size: many; V: TRBV7-8; D: NA; J: TRBJ2-3; CDR3: CASSLGRLAITDTQYF; DNA: TGTGCCAGCAGCTTAGGCCGTCTAGCGATCACAGATACGCAGTATTTT
size: few; V: TRBV29-1; D: TRBD1; J: TRBJ2-1; CDR3: CSASGTGSYNEQFF; DNA: TGCAGCGCATCCGGGACAGGGAGCTACAATGAGCAGTTCTTC
size: many; V: TRBV9; D: TRBD1; J: TRBJ1-6; CDR3: CASSLRPTGPETPLHF; DNA: TGTGCCAGCAGCCTCCGCCCGACAGGGCCAGAGACACCCCTCCACTTT
size: NA; V: TRBV9; D: NA; J: TRBJ1-2; CDR3: CASSATRAEGYTF; DNA: TGTGCCAGCAGCGCCACGAGAGCGGAAGGCTACACCTTC
size: many; V: TRBV7-3; D: NA; J: TRBJ1-1; CDR3: CASRYLRDTEAFF; DNA: TGTGCCAGCAGATACCTGAGGGACACTGAAGCTTTCTTT
size: NA; V: TRBV23-1; D: TRBD2; J: TRBJ2-1; CDR3: CASSQSKSGLAVYNEQFF; DNA: TGCGCCAGCAGTCAATCGAAATCCGGACTAGCAGTCTACAATGAGCAGTTCTTC
size: NA; V: TRBV19; D: TRBD1; J: TRBJ1-3; CDR3: CASSKPGQAASGNTIYF; DNA: TGTGCCAGTAGTAAACCTGGACAGGCCGCCTCTGGAAACACCATATATTTT
size: many; V: TRBV10-3; D: NA; J: TRBJ2-7; CDR3: CAIGRDTGSYEQYF; DNA: TGTGCCATCGGCCGGGACACCGGCTCCTACGAGCAGTACTTC
size: NA; V: TRBV9; D: NA; J: TRBJ1-4; CDR3: CASSVGPRGREKLFF; DNA: TGTGCCAGCAGCGTAGGTCCCAGGGGTCGGGAAAAACTGTTTTTT
size: many; V: TRBV27; D: TRBD2; J: TRBJ2-7; CDR3: CASSSGTRAYEQYF; DNA: TGTGCCAGCAGTTCTGGGACTAGGGCCTACGAGCAGTACTTC
size: NA; V: TRBV28; D: TRBD1; J: TRBJ2-7; CDR3: CASSSPGTAYEQYF; DNA: TGTGCCAGCAGTTCCCCGGGGACAGCCTACGAGCAGTACTTC
size: NA; V: TRBV27; D: NA; J: TRBJ2-3; CDR3: CASSFSPTRTDTQYF; DNA: TGTGCCAGCAGTTTCTCGCCGACTAGGACAGATACGCAGTATTTT
size: many; V: TRBV29-1; D: TRBD1; J: TRBJ2-7; CDR3: CSVLYRGRPYEQYF; DNA: TGCAGCGTTCTCTACAGGGGGCGCCCCTACGAGCAGTACTTC